This T cell receptor (beta chain) is drawn from a study of T cells in tuberculosis. Clones were read by immunoSEQ multiplex PCR, and TCRdb kept only the in-frame ones, dropping some. The data hold 30,000 to 45,000 clones, with roughly 93% observed a single time. CDR1 is SGHRS and CDR2 is YFSETQ in the germline V gene. With 2 bases removed from V and 7 bases from J, the gap between germline ends came to 10 bases. This CDR3 has 13 residues. As regards this clone: Its antigen is unknown.

Study-wide results and caveats: Selection depended on which cryopreserved specimens were available.

V and J are TRBV5-1 and TRBJ2-1, with a possible D match to TRBD1 (6 bases). Sequencing used PBMCs. The source is a donor aged 10-29 years with latent tuberculosis or without tuberculosis infection. Some clones in this sample may be carry-over from other donors' samples. CDR3 protein: CASSLQGTNEQFF. As DNA, the CDR3 is TGCGCCAGCAGCTTACAGGGTACGAATGAGCAGTTCTTC.